The source of this T cell receptor beta chain is a study of shared clonotypes between healthy human individuals. Study-level results: Shared across several donors were 4% to 5% of the naive CD4 clonotypes.

Assay used: immunoSEQ multiplex PCR; TCRdb lists only in-frame clones, some missing. The sample lists about 1 million clones; approximately 70% were seen once. Concerning this clone itself: The antigen remains undetermined.

Naive CD4+ cells were CD45RA-selected; the remaining cells were memory. The TCR was taken from a man aged 18 to 35 in good health. Sequenced material: memory CD4+ T cells sorted from blood. Stated subset: CD45RA-negative fraction.

CDR3 in amino acids: CASTEGQGGSYEQYF. The CDR3 DNA is TGCGCCAGCACCGAAGGACAGGGGGGCTCCTACGAGCAGTACTTC. The rearrangement joins TRBV10-1 to TRBJ2-7; 10 bases line up with TRBD1. The CDR3 is 15 amino acids. The trim removed 7 bases at V and 0 bases at J, leaving 6 bases unmatched. The V gene's germline CDR1 is WNHNN and CDR2 SYGVQD (reference sequence).